A single sample is the source of the 18 T cell receptor beta chains below, sequenced in a study of response to subunit inactivated influenza vaccine (dated by TCRdb to about 2018). Libraries were constructed by RT-PCR. These reads were obtained on an Illumina HiSeq 2500. TCRdb redid the processing of the public reads, applying fastp at Q25 and MiXCR, and retained in-frame beta chains. Rows with one shared CDR3 protein collapse into an entry with the most common genes and DNA. The sample yields 200,000 to 300,000 distinct CDR3 sequences; 12% were counted once. The ten largest clones add up to about 7.8% of the sample. Material: non-naive T cells sorted from PBMCs, obtained around 15 days before vaccination. The cell subset or site label, as the study defines it: memory T cell fraction. The receptors come from a man aged 45-65 years who received an inactivated influenza vaccine. Donor details come from another sample of the same person, matched by shared clones.

This clonotype turned up a few times. This sequence joins TRBV29-1 and TRBJ1-1; D might be TRBD1 (6 bases). The CDR3 spans 15 residues. V was shortened by 6 bases and J by 1 base, with 18 bases between the two germline ends. Germline V gene lookup returns CDR1 SQVTM and CDR2 ANQGSEA. The CDR3, as DNA: TGCAGCGTCCCCGGGGGCAGAGGCCAGAACACTGAAGCTTTCTTT. Residues: CSVPGGRGQNTEAFF.

This clonotype was counted at least ten times. J is TRBJ2-1 and V is TRBV7-9; 12 bases line up with TRBD2. CDR3 length: 16 residues. Germline CDR1 SEHNR, CDR2 FQNEAQ (reference sequence). Trimming took 7 bases from V and 5 from J; bases not matched to a gene: 9. The CDR3 DNA is TGTGCCAGCATCCTAGCGGGAGGGCCTTGGGACAATGAGCAGTTCTTC. This translates into CASILAGGPWDNEQFF.

This clonotype was detected only a few times. This chain links TRBV5-1 with TRBJ2-3; 8 positions match TRBD1. CDR3 length: 16 residues. Losses at the gene ends were 2 bases for V and 0 bases for J; bases not matched to a gene: 5. CDR1 is SGHRS and CDR2 is YFSETQ in the germline V gene. CDR3 residues: CASSFNQGASTDTQYF. Written as DNA, the CDR3 is TGCGCCAGCAGCTTCAACCAGGGGGCAAGCACAGATACGCAGTATTTT.

In its sample, this clonotype was seen a few times. This sequence joins TRBV28 and TRBJ2-4, with D possibly matching TRBD1 (6 bases). V lost 5 bases and J 0 bases, leaving 8 bases between the germline ends. In germline, CDR1 is MDHEN, CDR2 SYDVKM. The CDR3 loop spans 14 amino acids. In DNA form, the CDR3 reads TGTGCCAGCAGTCCACAGGGAGCCAAAAACATTCAGTACTTC. Translating gives CASSPQGAKNIQYF. Drawing the rest from reference TRBV28 and TRBJ2-4, the complete variable domain is DVKVTQSSRYLVKRTGEKVFLECVQDMDHENMFWYRQDPGLGLRLIYFSYDVKMKEKGDIPEGYSVSREKKERFSLILESASTNQTSMYLCASSPQGAKNIQYFGAGTRLSVL.

This clonotype turned up a few times. This chain joins TRBV6-1 and TRBJ2-1; D may be TRBD2 (6 bases). The V gene's germline CDR1 is MNHNS and CDR2 SASEGT. The CDR3 contains 13 residues. Trimming left V 5 bases short and J 10 bases short, with 15 bases between. The CDR3 spells CASSQNGRPEQFF. CDR3 sequence (DNA): TGTGCCAGCAGTCAGAATGGGAGGCCCGAGCAGTTCTTC.

This clonotype was counted a few times. The V call is TRBV21-1, the J call TRBJ2-5; TRBD2, the D gene given by the table, was not confirmed from the DNA. TRBV21-1 is listed as a pseudogene. This CDR3 is built from 12 residues. CDR3 coding DNA: TGTGCCAGCATAAGGAGGGTAGAGACCCAGTACTTC. As protein: CASIRRVETQYF.

Turning to this clonotype: With a much larger clone just one base away, this may be a read error. The chain combines TRBV11-2 with TRBJ2-4; D is unresolved. CDR1 and CDR2 from the germline V gene are SGHAT and FQNNGV. The CDR3 length is 13 residues. V lost 3 bases, J lost 4 bases, and 7 bases lay in between. The CDR3 DNA reads as TGTGCCAGCAGCTTGAGGAAAAAAAACATTCAGTACTTC. This translates into CASSLRKKNIQYF.

This clonotype was seen a handful of times. The chain joins TRBV6-1 to TRBJ2-7; 8 bases align to TRBD1. The CDR3 is 14 residues long. CDR1 MNHNS and CDR2 SASEGT come from the germline V gene. V was clipped by 6 bases and J by 5 bases; unmatched bases: 9. As DNA, the CDR3 is TGTGCCAGCAGGAACGTGCAGGGGGCTGACGAGCAGTACTTC. It yields the protein CASRNVQGADEQYF.

The chain has TRBV7-9 and TRBJ2-5; D possibly matches TRBD1 or TRBD2 (5 bases each). V dropped 5 bases and J dropped 5 bases, with 15 bases sitting between them. Germline CDR1 and CDR2: SEHNR and FQNEAQ (reference sequence). The CDR3 is 14 amino acids. CDR3 DNA: TGTGCCAGCAGCCAGGACGGGACCCGGGAGACCCAGTACTTC. Protein: CASSQDGTRETQYF.

This sequence joins TRBV28 and TRBJ2-1; D unresolved. The CDR3 runs to 11 residues. V was trimmed by 11 bases and J by 4 bases, leaving 9 bases between them. Germline V CDR1 and CDR2: MDHEN, SYDVKM. The CDR3 DNA sequence: TGTGCCGTACTTAATTACAATGAGCAGTTCTTC. Amino acids: CAVLNYNEQFF.

In its sample, this clonotype was seen a few times. The chain combines TRBV6-1 with TRBJ1-1; possible D gene TRBD1, 6 bases. The CDR3 length is 14 residues. Germline V CDR1 and CDR2: MNHNS, SASEGT. V was trimmed by 11 bases and J by 3 bases, leaving 19 bases between them. CDR3 loop: CAGQRSTRDTEAFF. DNA for the CDR3: TGTGCCGGACAGAGATCAACGAGGGACACTGAAGCTTTCTTT.

V and J are TRBV28 and TRBJ1-5; D is perhaps TRBD1 (6 bases). From germline, CDR1 is MDHEN and CDR2 SYDVKM. The CDR3 is made up of 17 amino acids. Trimming stripped 5 bases from V and 2 bases from J, with 19 bases between. CDR3 in DNA: TGTGCCAGCAGTCCCCGGGCTACAGGGTGGGGCAATCAGCCCCAGCATTTT. Residues: CASSPRATGWGNQPQHF.

This chain links TRBV29-1 with TRBJ1-1, with 9 bases matching TRBD1. J lost 4 bases, V lost 4 bases, and 13 bases had no gene match. CDR1 SQVTM and CDR2 ANQGSEA come from the germline V gene. The CDR3 extends over 16 amino acids. CDR3: CSVAAKGQGSSTEAFF. The CDR3 nucleotides are TGCAGCGTTGCAGCCAAGGGACAGGGTTCGAGCACTGAAGCTTTCTTT.

In this sample, this clonotype turned up many times. This chain connects TRBV10-3 to TRBJ2-1; the D is unclear. V was trimmed by 0 bases and J by 8 bases, leaving 8 bases between them. Germline V CDR1 and CDR2: ENHRY, SYGVKD. This CDR3 is 13 amino acids long. The CDR3 protein is CAISESSVDEQFF. The CDR3, as DNA: TGTGCCATCAGTGAGTCATCTGTGGATGAGCAGTTCTTC.

This clonotype occurred a few times. The chain has TRBV11-2 and TRBJ2-5; D is perhaps TRBD1 (5 bases). Between the trimmed V and J ends, which lost 1 base and 2 bases, there was a span of 11 bases. This CDR3 spans 15 amino acids. CDR1 SGHAT and CDR2 FQNNGV come from the germline V gene. Here the CDR3 reads CASSLGGTPQETQYF. CDR3 bases: TGTGCCAGCAGCTTAGGGGGCACCCCTCAAGAGACCCAGTACTTC.

The chain combines TRBV12-3 or TRBV12-4 with TRBJ1-5; maybe TRBD1 (6 bases). The CDR3 is 13 amino acids. The V end lost 6 bases, the J end lost 5 bases, and 11 bases lay between the germline ends. CDR3: CASRVQGDQPQHF. In nucleotides, the CDR3 is TGTGCCAGCAGGGTACAGGGAGATCAGCCCCAGCATTTT.

This clonotype was seen repeatedly, ten times or more. The V and J genes are TRBV13 and TRBJ2-2, with D tentatively TRBD1 (6 bases). The germline V and J ends were trimmed by 5 bases and 4 bases, with 14 bases remaining between them. The CDR3 is 15 residues long. Per germline, CDR1 PRHDT and CDR2 FYEKMQ (reference sequence). CDR3 sequence reads: CASSLGQLITGELFF. The CDR3 nucleotides read TGTGCCAGCAGCCTCGGACAGTTGATCACCGGGGAGCTGTTTTTT.

The sample holds a few counts of this clonotype. This chain joins TRBV3-1 and TRBJ1-1; D not resolved. Germline CDR1 is LGHDT and CDR2 is YNNKEL (reference sequence). The V end lost 5 bases, the J end lost 3 bases, and 10 bases lay between the germline ends. The CDR3 contains 13 residues. Here the CDR3 reads CASSTQVDTEAFF. CDR3 sequence (DNA): TGTGCCAGCAGCACTCAAGTGGACACTGAAGCTTTCTTT.